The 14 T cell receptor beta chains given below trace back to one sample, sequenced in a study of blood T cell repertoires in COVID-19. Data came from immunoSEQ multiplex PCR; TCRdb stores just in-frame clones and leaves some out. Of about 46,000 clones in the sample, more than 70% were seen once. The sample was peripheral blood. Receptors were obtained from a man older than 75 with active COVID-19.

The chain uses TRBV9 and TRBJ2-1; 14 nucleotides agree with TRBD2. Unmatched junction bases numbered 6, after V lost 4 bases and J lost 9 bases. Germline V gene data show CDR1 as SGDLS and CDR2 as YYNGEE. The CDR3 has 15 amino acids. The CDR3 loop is CASSFGTSGSREQFF. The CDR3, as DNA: TGTGCCAGCAGCTTTGGGACTAGCGGGAGTCGTGAGCAGTTCTTC.

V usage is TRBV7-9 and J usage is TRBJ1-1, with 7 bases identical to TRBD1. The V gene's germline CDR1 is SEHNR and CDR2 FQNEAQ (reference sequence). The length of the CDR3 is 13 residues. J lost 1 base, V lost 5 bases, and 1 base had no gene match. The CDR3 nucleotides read TGTGCCAGCAGCGGACAGGAGAACACTGAAGCTTTCTTT. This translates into CASSGQENTEAFF. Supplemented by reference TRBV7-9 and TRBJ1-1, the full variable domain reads DTGVSQNPRHKITKRGQNVTFRCDPISEHNRLYWYRQTLGQGPEFLTYFQNEAQLEKSRLLSDRFSAERPKGSFSTLEIQRTEQGDSAMYLCASSGQENTEAFFGQGTRLTVV.

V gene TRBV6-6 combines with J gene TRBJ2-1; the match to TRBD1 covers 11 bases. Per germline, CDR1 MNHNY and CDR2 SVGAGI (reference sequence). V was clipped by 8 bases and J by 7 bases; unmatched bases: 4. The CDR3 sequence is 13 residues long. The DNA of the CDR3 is TGTGCCAGCCGGGACAGGGGGTGGAATGAGCAGTTCTTC. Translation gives CASRDRGWNEQFF.

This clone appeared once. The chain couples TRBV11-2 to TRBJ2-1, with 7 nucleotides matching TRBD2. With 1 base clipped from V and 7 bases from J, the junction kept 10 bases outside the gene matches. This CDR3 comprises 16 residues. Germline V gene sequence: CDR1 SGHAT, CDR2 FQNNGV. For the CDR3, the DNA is TGTGCCAGCAGCTTAGTTGGGGGAGGGCCCAGGAATGAGCAGTTCTTC. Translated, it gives CASSLVGGGPRNEQFF.

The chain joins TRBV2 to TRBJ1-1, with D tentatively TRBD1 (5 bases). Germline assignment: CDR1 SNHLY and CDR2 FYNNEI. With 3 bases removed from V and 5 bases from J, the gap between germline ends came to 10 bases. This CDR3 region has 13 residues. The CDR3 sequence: CASSEGGRTEAFF. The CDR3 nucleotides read TGTGCCAGCAGTGAGGGGGGAAGGACTGAAGCTTTCTTT.

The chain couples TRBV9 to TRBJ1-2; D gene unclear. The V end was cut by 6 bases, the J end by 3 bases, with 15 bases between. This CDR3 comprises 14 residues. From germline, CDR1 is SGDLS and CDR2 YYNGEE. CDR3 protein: CASTPGSGDYGYTF. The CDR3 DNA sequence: TGTGCCAGCACCCCGGGATCGGGTGACTATGGCTACACCTTC.

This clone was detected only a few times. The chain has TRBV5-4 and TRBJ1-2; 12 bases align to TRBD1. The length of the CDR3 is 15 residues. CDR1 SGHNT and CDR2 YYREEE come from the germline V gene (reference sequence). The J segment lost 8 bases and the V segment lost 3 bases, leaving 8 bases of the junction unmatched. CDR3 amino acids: CASSSPGQGAEGYTF. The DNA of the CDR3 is TGTGCCAGCAGCTCTCCGGGACAGGGGGCGGAAGGCTACACCTTC.

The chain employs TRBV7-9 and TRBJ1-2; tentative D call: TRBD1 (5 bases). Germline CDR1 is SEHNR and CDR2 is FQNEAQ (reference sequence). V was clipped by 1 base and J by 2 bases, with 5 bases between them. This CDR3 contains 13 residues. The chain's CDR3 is CASSLGGNYGYTF. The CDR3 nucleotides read TGTGCCAGCAGCTTAGGGGGCAACTATGGCTACACCTTC.

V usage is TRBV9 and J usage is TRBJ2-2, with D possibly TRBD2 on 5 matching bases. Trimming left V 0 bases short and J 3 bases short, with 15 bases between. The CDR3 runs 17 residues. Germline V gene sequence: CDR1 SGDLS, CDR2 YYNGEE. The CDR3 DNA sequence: TGTGCCAGCAGCGTAGATCTAAATCGGCGGGACACCGGGGAGCTGTTTTTT. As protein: CASSVDLNRRDTGELFF.

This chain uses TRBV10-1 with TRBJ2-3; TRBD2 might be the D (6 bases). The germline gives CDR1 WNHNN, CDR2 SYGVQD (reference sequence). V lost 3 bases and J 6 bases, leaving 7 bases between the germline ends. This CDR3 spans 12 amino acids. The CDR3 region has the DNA TGCGCCAGCAGTGATGCGGGGGATACGCAGTATTTT. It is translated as CASSDAGDTQYF.

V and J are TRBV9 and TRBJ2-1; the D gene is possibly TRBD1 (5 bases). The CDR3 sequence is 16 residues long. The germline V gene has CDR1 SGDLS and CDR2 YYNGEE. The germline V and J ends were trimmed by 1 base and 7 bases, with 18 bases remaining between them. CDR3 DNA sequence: TGTGCCAGCAGCGTACTCGGGCAGGGCGATTTGAATGAGCAGTTCTTC. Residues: CASSVLGQGDLNEQFF.

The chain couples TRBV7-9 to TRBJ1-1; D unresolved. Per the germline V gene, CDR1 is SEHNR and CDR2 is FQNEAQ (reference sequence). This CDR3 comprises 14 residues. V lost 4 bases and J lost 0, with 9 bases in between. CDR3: CASSSQILNTEAFF. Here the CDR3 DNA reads TGTGCCAGCAGCTCCCAGATATTGAACACTGAAGCTTTCTTT.

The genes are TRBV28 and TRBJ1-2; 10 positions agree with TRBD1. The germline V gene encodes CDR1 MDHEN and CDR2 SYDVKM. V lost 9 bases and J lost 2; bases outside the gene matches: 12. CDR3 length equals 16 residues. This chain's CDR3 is CASFSPGQGSNYGYTF. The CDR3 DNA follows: TGTGCCAGTTTTTCACCGGGACAGGGGAGCAACTATGGCTACACCTTC.

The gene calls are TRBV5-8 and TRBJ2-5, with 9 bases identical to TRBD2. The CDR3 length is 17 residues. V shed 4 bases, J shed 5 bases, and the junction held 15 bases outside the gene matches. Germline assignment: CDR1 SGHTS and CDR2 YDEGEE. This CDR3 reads CASSDNSGSHRRETQYF. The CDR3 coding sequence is TGTGCCAGCAGCGACAATAGCGGGAGCCACCGGCGGGAGACCCAGTACTTC.